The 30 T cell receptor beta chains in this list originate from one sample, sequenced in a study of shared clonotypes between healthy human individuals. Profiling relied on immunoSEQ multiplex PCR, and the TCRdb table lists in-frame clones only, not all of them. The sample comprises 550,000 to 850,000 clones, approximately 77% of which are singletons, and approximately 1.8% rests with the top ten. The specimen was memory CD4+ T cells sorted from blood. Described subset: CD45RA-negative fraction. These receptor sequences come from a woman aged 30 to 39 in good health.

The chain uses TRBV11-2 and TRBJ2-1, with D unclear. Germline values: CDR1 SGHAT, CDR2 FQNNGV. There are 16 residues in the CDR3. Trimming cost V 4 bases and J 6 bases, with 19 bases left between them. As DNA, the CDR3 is TGTGCCAGCAGCTCCACCTCGGACCTTGCCCTCAATGAGCAGTTCTTC. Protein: CASSSTSDLALNEQFF.

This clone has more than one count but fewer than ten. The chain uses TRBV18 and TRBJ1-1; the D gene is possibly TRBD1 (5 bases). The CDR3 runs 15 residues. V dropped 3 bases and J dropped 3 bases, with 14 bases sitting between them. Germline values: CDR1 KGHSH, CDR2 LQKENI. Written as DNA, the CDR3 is TGTGCCAGCTCACCGGGTTCAGGGAGGGACACTGAAGCTTTCTTT. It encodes CASSPGSGRDTEAFF.

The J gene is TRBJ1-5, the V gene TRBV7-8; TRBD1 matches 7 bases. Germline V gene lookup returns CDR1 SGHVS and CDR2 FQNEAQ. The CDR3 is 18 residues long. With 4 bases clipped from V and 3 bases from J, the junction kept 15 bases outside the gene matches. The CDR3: CASSSGRAVGQINQPQHF. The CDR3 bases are TGTGCCAGCAGCTCAGGCCGGGCTGTGGGACAGATCAATCAGCCCCAGCATTTT. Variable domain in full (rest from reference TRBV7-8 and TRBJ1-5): GAGVSQSPRYKVAKRGQDVALRCDPISGHVSLFWYQQALGQGPEFLTYFQNEAQLDKSGLPSDRFFAERPEGSVSTLKIQRTQQEDSAVYLCASSSGRAVGQINQPQHFGDGTRLSIL.

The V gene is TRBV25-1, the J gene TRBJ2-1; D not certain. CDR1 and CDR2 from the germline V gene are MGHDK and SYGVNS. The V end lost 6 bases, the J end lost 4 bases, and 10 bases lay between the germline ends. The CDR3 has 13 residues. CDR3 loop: CASRNKEYNEQFF. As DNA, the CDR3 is TGTGCCAGCAGGAACAAAGAGTACAATGAGCAGTTCTTC.

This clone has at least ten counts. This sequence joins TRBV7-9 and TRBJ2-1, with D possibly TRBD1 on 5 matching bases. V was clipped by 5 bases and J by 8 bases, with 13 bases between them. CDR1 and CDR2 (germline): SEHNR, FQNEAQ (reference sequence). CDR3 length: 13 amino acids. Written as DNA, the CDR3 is TGTGCCAGCAGCGCCACGTGGGGCTATGAGCAGTTCTTC. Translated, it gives CASSATWGYEQFF.

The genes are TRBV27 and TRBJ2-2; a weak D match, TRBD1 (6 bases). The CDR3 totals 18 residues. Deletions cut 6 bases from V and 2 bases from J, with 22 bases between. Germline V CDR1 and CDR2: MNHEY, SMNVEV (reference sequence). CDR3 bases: TGTGCCAGCAGCCCTGTGGTGGAGTGGACAGTCAACACCGGGGAGCTGTTTTTT. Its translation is CASSPVVEWTVNTGELFF.

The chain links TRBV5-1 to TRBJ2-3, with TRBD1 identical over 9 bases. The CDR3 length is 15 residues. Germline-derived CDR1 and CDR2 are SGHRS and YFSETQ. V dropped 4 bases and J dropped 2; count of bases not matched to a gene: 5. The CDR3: CASSAGTGYTDTQYF. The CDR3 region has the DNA TGCGCCAGCAGCGCCGGGACAGGGTACACAGATACGCAGTATTTT.

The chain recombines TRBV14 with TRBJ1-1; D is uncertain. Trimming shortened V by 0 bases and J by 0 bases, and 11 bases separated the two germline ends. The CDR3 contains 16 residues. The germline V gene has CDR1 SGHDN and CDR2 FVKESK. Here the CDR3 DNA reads TGTGCCAGCAGCCAAGAAATGGTACTTATGAACACTGAAGCTTTCTTT. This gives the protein CASSQEMVLMNTEAFF.

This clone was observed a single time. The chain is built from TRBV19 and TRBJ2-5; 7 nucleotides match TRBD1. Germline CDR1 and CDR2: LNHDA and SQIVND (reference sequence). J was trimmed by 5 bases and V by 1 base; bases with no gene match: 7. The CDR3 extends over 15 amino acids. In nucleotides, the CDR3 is TGTGCCAGTAGTATAGGAGACAGGGACCGGGAGACCCAGTACTTC. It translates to CASSIGDRDRETQYF.

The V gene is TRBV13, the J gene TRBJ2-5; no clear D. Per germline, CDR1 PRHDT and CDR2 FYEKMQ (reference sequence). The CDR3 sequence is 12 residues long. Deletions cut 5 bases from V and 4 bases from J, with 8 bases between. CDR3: CASSRSGETQYF. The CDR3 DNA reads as TGTGCCAGCAGCCGCTCAGGAGAGACCCAGTACTTC.

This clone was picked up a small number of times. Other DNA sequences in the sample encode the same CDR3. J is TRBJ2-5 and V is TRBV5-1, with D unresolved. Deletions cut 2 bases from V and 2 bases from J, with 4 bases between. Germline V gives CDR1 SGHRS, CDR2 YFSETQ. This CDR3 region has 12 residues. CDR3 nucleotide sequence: TGCGCCAGCAGCTTTTCTCAAGAGACCCAGTACTTC. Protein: CASSFSQETQYF.

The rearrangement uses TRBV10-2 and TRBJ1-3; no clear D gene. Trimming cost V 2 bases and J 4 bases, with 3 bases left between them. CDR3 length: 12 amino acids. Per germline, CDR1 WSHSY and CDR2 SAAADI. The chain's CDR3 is CASSEKGNTIYF. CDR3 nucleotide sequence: TGCGCCAGCAGTGAGAAGGGAAACACCATATATTTT.

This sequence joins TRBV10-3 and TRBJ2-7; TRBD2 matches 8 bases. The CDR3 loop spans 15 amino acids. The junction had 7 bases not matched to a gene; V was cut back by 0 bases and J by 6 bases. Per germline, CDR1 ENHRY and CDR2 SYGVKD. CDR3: CAISESTAGVGEQYF. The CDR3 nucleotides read TGTGCCATCAGTGAGTCGACAGCGGGAGTCGGCGAGCAGTACTTC.

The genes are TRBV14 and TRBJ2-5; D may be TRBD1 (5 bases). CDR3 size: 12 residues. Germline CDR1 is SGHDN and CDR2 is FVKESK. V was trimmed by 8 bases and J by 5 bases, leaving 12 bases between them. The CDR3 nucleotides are TGTGCCAGCGCCGACAGTGGGGAGACCCAGTACTTC. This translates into CASADSGETQYF.

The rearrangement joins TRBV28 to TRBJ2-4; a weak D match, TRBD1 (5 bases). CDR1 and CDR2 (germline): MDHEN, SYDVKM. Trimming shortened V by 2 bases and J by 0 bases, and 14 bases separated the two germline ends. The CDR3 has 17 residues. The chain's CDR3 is CASSLRQGAIAKNIQYF. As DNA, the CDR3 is TGTGCCAGCAGTTTACGGCAGGGCGCAATAGCCAAAAACATTCAGTACTTC.

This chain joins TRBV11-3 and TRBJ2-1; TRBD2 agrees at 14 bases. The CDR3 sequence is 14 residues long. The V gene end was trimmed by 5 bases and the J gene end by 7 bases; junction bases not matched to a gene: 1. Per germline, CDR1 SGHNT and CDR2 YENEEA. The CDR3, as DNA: TGTGCCAGCAGCCGGACTAGCGGGAGGAATGAGCAGTTCTTC. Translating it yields CASSRTSGRNEQFF.

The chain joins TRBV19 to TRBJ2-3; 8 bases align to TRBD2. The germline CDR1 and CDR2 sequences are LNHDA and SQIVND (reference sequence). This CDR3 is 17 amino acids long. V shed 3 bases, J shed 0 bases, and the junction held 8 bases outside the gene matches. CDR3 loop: CASSIGRVPSSTDTQYF. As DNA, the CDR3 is TGTGCCAGTAGTATCGGGAGGGTTCCGTCAAGCACAGATACGCAGTATTTT.

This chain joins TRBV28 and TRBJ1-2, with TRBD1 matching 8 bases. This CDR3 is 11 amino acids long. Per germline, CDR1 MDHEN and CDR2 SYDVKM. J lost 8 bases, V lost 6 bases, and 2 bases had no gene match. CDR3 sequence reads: CASRQGVGYTF. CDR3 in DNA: TGTGCCAGCAGACAGGGGGTGGGCTACACCTTC.

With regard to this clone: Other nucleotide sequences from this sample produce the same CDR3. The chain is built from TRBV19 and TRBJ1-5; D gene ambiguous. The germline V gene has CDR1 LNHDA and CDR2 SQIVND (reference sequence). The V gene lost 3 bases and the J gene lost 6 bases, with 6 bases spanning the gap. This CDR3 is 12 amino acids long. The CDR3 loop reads CASSIAGQPQHF. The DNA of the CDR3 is TGTGCCAGTAGTATCGCGGGTCAGCCCCAGCATTTT.

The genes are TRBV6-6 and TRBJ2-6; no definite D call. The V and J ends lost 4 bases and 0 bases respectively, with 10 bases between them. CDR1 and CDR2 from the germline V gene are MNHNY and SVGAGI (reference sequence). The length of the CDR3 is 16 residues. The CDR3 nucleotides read TGTGCCAGCAGTTCTAGACACCCCTCTGGGGCCAACGTCCTGACTTTC. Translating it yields CASSSRHPSGANVLTF.

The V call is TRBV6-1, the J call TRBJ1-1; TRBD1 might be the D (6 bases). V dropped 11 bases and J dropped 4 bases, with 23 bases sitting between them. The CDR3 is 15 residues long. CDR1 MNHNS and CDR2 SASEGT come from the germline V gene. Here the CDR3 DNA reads TGTGCCGCTACCCTAGGGGGGCTGCGGGGCACTGAAGCTTTCTTT. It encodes CAATLGGLRGTEAFF.

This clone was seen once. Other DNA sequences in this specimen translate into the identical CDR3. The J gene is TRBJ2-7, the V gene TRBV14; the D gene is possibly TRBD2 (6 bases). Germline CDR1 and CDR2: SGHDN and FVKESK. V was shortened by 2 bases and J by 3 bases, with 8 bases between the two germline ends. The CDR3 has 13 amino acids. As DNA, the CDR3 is TGTGCCAGCAGCCAAAATAGCGGCTACGAGCAGTACTTC. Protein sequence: CASSQNSGYEQYF.

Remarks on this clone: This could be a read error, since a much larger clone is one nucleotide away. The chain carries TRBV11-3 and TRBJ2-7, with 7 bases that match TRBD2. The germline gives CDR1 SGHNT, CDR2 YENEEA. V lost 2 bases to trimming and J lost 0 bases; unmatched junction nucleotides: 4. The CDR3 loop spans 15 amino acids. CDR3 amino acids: CASSLSGGSSYEQYF. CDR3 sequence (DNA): TGTGCCAGCAGCTTATCTGGCGGGAGCTCCTACGAGCAGTACTTC.

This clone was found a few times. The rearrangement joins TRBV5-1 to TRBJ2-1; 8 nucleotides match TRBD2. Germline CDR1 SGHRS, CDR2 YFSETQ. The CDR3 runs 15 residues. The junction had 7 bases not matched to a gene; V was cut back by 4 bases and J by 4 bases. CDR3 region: CASSALAGPYNEQFF. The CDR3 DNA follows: TGCGCCAGCAGCGCCTTAGCGGGACCATACAATGAGCAGTTCTTC.

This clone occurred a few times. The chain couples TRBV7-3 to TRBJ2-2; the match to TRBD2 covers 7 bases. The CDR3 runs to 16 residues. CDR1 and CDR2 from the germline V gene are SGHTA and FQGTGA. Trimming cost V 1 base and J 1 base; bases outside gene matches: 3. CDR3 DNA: TGTGCCAGCAGCTTAATTCCTAGCGGGAACACCGGGGAGCTGTTTTTT. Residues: CASSLIPSGNTGELFF.

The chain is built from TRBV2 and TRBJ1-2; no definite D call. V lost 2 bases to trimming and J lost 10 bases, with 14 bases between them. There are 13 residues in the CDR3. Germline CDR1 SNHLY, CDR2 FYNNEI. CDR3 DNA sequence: TGTGCCAGCAGTGAAAGGGAGAGAGGAGACTACACCTTC. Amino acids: CASSERERGDYTF.

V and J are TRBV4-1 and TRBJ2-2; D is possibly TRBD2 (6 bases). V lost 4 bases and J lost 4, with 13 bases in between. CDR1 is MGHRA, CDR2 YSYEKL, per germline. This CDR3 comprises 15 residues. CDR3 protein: CASSPGQAGTGELFF. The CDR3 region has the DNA TGCGCCAGCAGCCCCGGACAAGCGGGCACCGGGGAGCTGTTTTTT.

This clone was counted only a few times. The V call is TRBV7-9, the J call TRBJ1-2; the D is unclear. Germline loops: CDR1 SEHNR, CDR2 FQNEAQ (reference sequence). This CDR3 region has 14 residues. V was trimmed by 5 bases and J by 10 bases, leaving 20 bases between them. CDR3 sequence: CASSPSRNLAPYTF. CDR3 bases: TGTGCCAGCAGCCCGTCGCGGAACCTCGCGCCCTACACCTTC.

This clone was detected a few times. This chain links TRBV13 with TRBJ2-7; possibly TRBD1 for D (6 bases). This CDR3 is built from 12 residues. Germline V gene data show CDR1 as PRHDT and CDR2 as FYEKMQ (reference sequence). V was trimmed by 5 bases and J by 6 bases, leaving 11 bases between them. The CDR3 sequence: CASSTGHREQYF. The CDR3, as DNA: TGTGCCAGCAGCACGGGACATCGCGAGCAGTACTTC.

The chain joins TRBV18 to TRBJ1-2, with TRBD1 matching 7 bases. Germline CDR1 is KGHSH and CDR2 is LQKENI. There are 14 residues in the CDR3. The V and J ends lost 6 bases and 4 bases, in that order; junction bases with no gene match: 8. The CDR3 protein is CASSHGQDAYGYTF. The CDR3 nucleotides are TGTGCCAGCTCGCACGGACAGGATGCCTATGGCTACACCTTC. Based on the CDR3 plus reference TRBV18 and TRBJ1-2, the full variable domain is NAGVMQNPRHLVRRRGQEARLRCSPMKGHSHVYWYRQLPEEGLKFMVYLQKENIIDESGMPKERFSAEFPKEGPSILRIQQVVRGDSAAYFCASSHGQDAYGYTFGSGTRLTVV.